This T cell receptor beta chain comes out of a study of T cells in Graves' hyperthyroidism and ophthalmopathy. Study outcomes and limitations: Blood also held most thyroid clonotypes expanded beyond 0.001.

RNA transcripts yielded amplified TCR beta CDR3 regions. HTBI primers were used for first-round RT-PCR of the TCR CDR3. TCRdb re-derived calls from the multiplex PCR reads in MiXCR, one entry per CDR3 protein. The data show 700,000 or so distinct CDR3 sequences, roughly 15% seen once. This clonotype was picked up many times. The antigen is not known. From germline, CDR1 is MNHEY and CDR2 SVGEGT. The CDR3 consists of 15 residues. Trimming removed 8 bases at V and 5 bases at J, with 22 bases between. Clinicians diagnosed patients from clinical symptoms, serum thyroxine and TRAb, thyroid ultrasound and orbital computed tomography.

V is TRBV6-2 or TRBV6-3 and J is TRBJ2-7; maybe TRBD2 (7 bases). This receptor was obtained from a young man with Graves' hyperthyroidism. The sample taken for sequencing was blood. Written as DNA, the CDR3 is TGTGCCAGCCGGAAAGGGGGGGTGCGACTACACGAGCAGTACTTC. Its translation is CASRKGGVRLHEQYF.